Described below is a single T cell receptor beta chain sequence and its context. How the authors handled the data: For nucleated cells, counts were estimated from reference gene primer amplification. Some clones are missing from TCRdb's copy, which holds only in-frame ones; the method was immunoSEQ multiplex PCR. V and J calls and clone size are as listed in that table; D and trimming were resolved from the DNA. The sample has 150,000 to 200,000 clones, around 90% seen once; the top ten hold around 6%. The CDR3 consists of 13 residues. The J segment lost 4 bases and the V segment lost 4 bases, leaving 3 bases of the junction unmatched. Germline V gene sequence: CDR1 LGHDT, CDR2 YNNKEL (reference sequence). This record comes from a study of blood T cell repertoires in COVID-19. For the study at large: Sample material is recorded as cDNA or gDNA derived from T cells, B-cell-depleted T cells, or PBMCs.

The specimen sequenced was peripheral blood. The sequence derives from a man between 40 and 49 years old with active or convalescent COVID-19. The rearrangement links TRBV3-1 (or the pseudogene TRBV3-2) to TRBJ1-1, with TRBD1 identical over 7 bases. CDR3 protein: CASSRDRVTEAFF. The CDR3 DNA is TGTGCCAGCAGCCGAGACAGGGTCACTGAAGCTTTCTTT.